This T cell receptor beta chain is drawn from a study of T cell responses to AZD1222 COVID-19 vaccine. As for this clone: Its antigen is not identified.

CDR3 length: 13 residues. V was pared by 3 bases and J by 5 bases, with 11 bases between. Germline assignment: CDR1 DFQATT and CDR2 SNEGSKA (reference sequence). The assay was immunoSEQ multiplex PCR, and TCRdb's table has in-frame clones only and misses some. Seen here are 80,000 or so clones, about nine tenths observed once, and the top ten hold 4.5%. Study findings and constraints: Across the whole spike, CD4 TCRs peaked at regions 160-218 and 743-854.

The chain links TRBV20-1 to TRBJ1-5, with a possible D match to TRBD1 (6 bases). This clonotype originated in an adult in good health. The sequenced sample was peripheral blood, obtained on day 0 of MenACWY control vaccination. The CDR3 is CSASWGPDQPQHF. The CDR3 region has the DNA TGCAGTGCTAGTTGGGGGCCGGATCAGCCCCAGCATTTT.